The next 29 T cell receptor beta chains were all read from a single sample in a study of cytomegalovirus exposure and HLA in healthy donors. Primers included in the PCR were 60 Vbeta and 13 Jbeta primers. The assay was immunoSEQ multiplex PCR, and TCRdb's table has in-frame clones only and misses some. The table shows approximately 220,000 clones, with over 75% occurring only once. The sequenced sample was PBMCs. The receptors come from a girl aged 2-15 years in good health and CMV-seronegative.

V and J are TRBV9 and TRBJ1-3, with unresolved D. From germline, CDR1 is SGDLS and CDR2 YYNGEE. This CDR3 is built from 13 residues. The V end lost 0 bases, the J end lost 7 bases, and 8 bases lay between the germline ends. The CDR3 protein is CASSVDARNTIYF. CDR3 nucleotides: TGTGCCAGCAGCGTAGACGCCAGGAACACCATATATTTT.

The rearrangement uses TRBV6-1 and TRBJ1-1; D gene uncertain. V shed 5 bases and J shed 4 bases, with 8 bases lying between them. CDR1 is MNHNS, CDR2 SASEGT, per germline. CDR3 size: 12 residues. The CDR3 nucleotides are TGTGCCAGCAGTTTCGGGAGCACTGAAGCTTTCTTT. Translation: CASSFGSTEAFF.

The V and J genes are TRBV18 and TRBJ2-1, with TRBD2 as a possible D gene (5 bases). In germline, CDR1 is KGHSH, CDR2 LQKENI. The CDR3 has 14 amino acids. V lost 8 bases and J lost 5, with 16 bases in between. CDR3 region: CASAAGNQNNEQFF. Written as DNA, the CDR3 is TGTGCCAGCGCCGCCGGGAACCAGAACAATGAGCAGTTCTTC.

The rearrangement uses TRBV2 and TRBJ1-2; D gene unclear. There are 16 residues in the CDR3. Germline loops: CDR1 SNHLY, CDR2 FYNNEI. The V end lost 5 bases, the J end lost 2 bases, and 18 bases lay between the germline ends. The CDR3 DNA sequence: TGTGCCAGCAGTAAAACGGTCCGAACGAGCAACTATGGCTACACCTTC. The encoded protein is CASSKTVRTSNYGYTF.

Here the CDR3 DNA reads TGCGCCAGCAGCCTTACGACTAGCGGGGGTTACGAGCAGTACTTC. This gives the protein CASSLTTSGGYEQYF. The chain links TRBV5-1 to TRBJ2-7; 12 bases match TRBD2. Losses at the gene ends were 4 bases for V and 4 bases for J; bases not matched to a gene: 6. Germline CDR1 reads SGHRS; CDR2 reads YFSETQ. This CDR3 has 15 residues.

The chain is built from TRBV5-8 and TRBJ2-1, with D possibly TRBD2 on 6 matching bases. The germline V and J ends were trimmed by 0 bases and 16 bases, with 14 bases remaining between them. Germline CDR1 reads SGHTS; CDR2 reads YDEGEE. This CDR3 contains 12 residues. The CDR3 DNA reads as TGTGCCAGCAGCTTGGAGGGCCGGGGGAATTTCTTC. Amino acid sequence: CASSLEGRGNFF.

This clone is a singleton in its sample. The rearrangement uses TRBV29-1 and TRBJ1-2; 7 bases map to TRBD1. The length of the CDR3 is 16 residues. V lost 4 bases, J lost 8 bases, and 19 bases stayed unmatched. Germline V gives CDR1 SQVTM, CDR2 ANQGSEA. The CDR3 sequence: CSVVRRLTGLASGYTF. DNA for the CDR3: TGCAGCGTTGTTAGACGATTGACAGGGCTTGCCTCCGGCTACACCTTC.

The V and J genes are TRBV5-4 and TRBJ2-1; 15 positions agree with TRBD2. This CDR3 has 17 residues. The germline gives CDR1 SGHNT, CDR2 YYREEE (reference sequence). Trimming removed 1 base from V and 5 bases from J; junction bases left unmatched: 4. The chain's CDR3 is CASSLRTSGGGNNEQFF. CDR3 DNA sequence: TGTGCCAGCAGCTTGAGGACTAGCGGGGGGGGCAACAATGAGCAGTTCTTC.

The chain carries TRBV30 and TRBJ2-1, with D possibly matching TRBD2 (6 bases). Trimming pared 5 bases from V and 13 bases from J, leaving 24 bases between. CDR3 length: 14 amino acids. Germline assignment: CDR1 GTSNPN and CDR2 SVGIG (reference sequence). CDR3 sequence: CAWEEGGVFGPQFF. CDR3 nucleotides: TGTGCCTGGGAGGAGGGAGGAGTCTTCGGGCCCCAGTTCTTC. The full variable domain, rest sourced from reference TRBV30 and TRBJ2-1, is SQTIHQWPATLVQPVGSPLSLECTVEGTSNPNLYWYRQAAGRGLQLLFYSVGIGQISSEVPQNLSASRPQDRQFILSSKKLLLSDSGFYLCAWEEGGVFGPQFFGPGTRLTVL.

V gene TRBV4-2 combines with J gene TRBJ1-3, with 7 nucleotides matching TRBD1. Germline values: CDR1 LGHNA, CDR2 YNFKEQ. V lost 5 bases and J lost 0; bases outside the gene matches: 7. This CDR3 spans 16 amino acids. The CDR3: CASSAQGGDSGNTIYF. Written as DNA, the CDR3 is TGTGCCAGCAGCGCGCAGGGGGGAGACTCTGGAAACACCATATATTTT.

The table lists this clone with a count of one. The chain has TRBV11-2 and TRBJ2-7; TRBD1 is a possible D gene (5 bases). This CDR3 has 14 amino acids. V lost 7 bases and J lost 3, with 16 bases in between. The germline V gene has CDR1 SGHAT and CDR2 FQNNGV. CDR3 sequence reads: CASTPDSRIYEQYF. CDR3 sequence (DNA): TGTGCCAGCACCCCCGACAGCCGAATCTACGAGCAGTACTTC. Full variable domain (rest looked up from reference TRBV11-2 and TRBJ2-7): EAGVAQSPRYKIIEKRQSVAFWCNPISGHATLYWYQQILGQGPKLLIQFQNNGVVDDSQLPKDRFSAERLKGVDSTLKIQPAKLEDSAVYLCASTPDSRIYEQYFGPGTRLTVT.

The CDR3 nucleotides are TGTGCCAGCAGCGCGATGACAGGGGGTCAGCCCCAGCATTTT. This codes for CASSAMTGGQPQHF. The chain couples TRBV27 to TRBJ1-5, with TRBD1 identical over 9 bases. Germline CDR1 and CDR2: MNHEY and SMNVEV (reference sequence). J gave up 6 bases and V 6 bases, and 6 bases lay outside the gene matches. The CDR3 runs 14 residues.

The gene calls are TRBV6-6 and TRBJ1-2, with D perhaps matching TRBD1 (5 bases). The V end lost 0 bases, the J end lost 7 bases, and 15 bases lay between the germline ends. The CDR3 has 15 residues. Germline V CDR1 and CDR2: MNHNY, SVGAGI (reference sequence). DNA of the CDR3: TGTGCCAGCAGTTACTCAGGGGTCGCTGACACTGGCTACACCTTC. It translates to CASSYSGVADTGYTF.

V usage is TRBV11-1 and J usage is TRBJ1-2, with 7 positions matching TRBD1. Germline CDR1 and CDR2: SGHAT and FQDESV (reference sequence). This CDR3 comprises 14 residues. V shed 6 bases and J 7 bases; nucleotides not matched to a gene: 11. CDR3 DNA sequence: TGTGCCAGCAGGGCGACGACAGGGTCAGGTGGCTACACCTTC. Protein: CASRATTGSGGYTF.

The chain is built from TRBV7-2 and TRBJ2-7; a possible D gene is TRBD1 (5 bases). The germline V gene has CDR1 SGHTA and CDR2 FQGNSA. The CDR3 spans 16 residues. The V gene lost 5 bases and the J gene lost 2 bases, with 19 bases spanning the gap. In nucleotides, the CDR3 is TGTGCCAGCAGCACTACTGACAGCCAAATAGCCTACGAGCAGTACTTC. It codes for CASSTTDSQIAYEQYF.

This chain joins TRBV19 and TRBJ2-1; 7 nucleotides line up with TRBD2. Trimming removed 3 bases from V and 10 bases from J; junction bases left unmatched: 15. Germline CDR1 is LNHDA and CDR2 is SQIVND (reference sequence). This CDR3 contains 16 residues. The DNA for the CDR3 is TGTGCCAGTAGTATGGGTGGGGGGGTCCTCCAGGACGAGCAGTTCTTC. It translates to CASSMGGGVLQDEQFF.

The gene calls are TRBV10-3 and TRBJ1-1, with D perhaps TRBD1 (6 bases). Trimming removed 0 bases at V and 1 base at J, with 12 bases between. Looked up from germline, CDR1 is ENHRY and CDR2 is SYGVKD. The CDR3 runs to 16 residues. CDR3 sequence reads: CAISESTGLQNTEAFF. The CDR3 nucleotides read TGTGCCATCAGTGAGTCGACAGGACTTCAGAACACTGAAGCTTTCTTT.

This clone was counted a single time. In DNA form, the CDR3 reads TGCGCCAGCAGCCTCATCAATGGGGGGGAAGCTTTCTTT. Its protein is CASSLINGGEAFF. This chain uses TRBV4-1 with TRBJ1-1; D might be TRBD1 (5 bases). Trimming stripped 4 bases from V and 8 bases from J, with 14 bases between. CDR3 size: 13 residues. CDR1 is MGHRA and CDR2 is YSYEKL in the germline V gene.

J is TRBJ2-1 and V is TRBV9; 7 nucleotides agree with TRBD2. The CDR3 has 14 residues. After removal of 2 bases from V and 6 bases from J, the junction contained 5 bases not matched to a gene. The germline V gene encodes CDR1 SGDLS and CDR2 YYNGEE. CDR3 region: CASSVRTSSNEQFF. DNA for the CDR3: TGTGCCAGCAGCGTGAGGACTAGTTCCAATGAGCAGTTCTTC.

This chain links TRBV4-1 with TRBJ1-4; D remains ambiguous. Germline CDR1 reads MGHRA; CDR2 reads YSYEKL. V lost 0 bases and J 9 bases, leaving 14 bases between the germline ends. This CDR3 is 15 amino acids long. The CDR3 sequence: CASSQDSGEGKKLFF. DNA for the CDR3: TGCGCCAGCAGCCAAGATAGTGGGGAGGGCAAAAAACTGTTTTTT.

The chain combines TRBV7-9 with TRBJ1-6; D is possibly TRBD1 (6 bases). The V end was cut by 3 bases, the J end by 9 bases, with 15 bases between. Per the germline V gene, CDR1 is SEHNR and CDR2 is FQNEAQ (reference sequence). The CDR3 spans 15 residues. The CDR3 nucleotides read TGTGCCAGCAGCTTGTCCTCAGGGGTAGGTTCACCCCTCCACTTT. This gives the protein CASSLSSGVGSPLHF.

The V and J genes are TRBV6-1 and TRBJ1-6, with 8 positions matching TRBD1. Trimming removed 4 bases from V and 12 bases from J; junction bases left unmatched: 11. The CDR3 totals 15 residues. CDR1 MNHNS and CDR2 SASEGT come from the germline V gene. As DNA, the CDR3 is TGTGCCAGCAGTGCCGGGACAGGTGCCCTGGGACCCCTCCACTTT. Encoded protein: CASSAGTGALGPLHF.

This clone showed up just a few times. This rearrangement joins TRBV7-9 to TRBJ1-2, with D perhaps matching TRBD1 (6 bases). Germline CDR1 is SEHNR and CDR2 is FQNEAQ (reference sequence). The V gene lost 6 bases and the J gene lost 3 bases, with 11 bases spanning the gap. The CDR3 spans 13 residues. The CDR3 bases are TGTGCCAGCAGGAAACAGGGTGACTATGGCTACACCTTC. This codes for CASRKQGDYGYTF.

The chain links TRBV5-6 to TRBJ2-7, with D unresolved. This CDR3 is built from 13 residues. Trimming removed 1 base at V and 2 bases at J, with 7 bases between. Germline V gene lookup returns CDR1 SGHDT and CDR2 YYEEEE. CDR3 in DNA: TGTGCCAGCAGCTTGAGCATAGCCTACGAGCAGTACTTC. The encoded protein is CASSLSIAYEQYF.

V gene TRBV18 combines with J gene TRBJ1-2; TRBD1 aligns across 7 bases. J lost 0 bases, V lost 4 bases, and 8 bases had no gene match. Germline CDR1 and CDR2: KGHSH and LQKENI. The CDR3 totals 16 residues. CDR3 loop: CASSRDSKIANYGYTF. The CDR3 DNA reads TGTGCCAGCTCACGGGACAGTAAAATAGCTAACTATGGCTACACCTTC.

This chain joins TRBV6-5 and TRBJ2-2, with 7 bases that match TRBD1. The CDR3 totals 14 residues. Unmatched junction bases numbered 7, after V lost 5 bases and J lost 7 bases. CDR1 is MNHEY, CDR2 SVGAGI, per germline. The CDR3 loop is CASSQGQRGGELFF. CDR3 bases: TGTGCCAGCAGTCAGGGACAGCGTGGCGGGGAGCTGTTTTTT.

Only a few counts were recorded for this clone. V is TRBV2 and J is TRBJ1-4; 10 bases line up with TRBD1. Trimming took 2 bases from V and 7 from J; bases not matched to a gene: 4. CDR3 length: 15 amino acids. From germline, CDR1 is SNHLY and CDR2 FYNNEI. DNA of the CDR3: TGTGCCAGCAGTGAATTCGGGGACAGGGGTGAAAAACTGTTTTTT. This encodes CASSEFGDRGEKLFF.

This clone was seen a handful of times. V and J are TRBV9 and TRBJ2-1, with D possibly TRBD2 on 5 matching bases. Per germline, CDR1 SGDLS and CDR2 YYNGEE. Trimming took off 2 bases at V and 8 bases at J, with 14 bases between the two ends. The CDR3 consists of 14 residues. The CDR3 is CASSVLGVTDEQFF. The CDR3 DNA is TGTGCCAGCAGCGTTCTCGGGGTCACGGATGAGCAGTTCTTC.

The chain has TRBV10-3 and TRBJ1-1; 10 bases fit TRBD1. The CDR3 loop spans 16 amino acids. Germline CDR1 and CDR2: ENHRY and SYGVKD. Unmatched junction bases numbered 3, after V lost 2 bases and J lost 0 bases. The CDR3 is CAISEIGQGVNTEAFF. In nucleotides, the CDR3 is TGTGCCATCAGTGAGATCGGACAGGGGGTGAACACTGAAGCTTTCTTT.